This is a list of T cell receptor beta chains from one sample in a study of CD4 T cells in relation to SARS-CoV-2 and coronaviruses. This table comes from immunoSEQ multiplex PCR, and its TCRdb copy is limited to in-frame clones, with some not included. The sample lists some 60,000 clones, 90% to 95% seen once, with about 0.4% in the top ten. The specimen sequenced was naive CD4+ T cells from PBMCs. These receptors originate from an adult with COVID-19. Each CDR3 is given with its conserved first and last residue. A D gene is named only where the DNA matches it firmly. The size field is filled for only some rows; it gives once, few, many or a size class.

j_call v_call clone_size d_call cdr3_aa cdr3_nt
TRBJ2-1 TRBV5-1 NA TRBD2 CASSLALVAGLGNEQFF TGCGCCAGCAGCTTGGCCTTGGTAGCGGGCTTGGGAAATGAGCAGTTCTTC
TRBJ2-1 TRBV2 NA TRBD2 CASSPGLAGVNEQFF TGTGCCAGCAGTCCGGGACTAGCGGGAGTCAATGAGCAGTTCTTC
TRBJ2-3 TRBV7-2 NA NA CASSLVYTTDTQYF TGTGCCAGCAGCTTAGTTTACACAACAGATACGCAGTATTTT
TRBJ1-3 TRBV28 NA TRBD1 CASSLRTGFGNTIYF TGTGCCAGCAGCCTACGGACAGGGTTCGGAAACACCATATATTTT
TRBJ1-4 TRBV5-4 NA NA CASSLDGALTEKLFF TGTGCCAGCAGCTTGGACGGGGCTTTGACTGAAAAACTGTTTTTT
TRBJ2-2 TRBV4-1 NA TRBD1 CASSQGETGGTGELFF TGCGCCAGCAGCCAAGGAGAGACAGGGGGCACCGGGGAGCTGTTTTTT
TRBJ2-2 TRBV6-6 NA TRBD2 CASISTGGRASWELFF TGTGCCAGCATCTCAACAGGCGGGAGGGCCTCATGGGAGCTGTTTTTT
TRBJ2-7 TRBV5-3 NA NA CASREFHPYEQYF TGTGCCTCTCGGGAATTCCATCCCTACGAGCAGTACTTC
TRBJ2-3 TRBV4-3 NA TRBD2 CASSQDPSGTAQYF TGCGCCAGCAGCCAAGACCCTAGCGGGACTGCGCAGTATTTT
TRBJ2-5 TRBV3-1/TRBV3-2 NA TRBD2 CASSLGLSDQLTSGCRRETQYF TGTGCCAGCAGCCTAGGACTTTCTGATCAGTTGACTAGCGGGTGTCGGAGGGAGACCCAGTACTTC
TRBJ2-1 TRBV3-1/TRBV3-2 NA NA CASSPAYNEQFF TGTGCCAGCAGCCCCGCCTACAATGAGCAGTTCTTC
TRBJ2-1 TRBV6-5 NA TRBD2 CASSYSWASGRHEQFF TGTGCCAGCAGTTACTCCTGGGCTAGCGGGAGACATGAGCAGTTCTTC
TRBJ2-1 TRBV4-1 NA TRBD2 CASSQDLAGRYNEQFF TGCGCCAGCAGCCAAGATCTAGCGGGAAGGTACAATGAGCAGTTCTTC
TRBJ2-1 TRBV28 NA TRBD2 CASSLLAGGSYNEQFF TGTGCCAGCAGTTTACTAGCGGGAGGTTCCTACAATGAGCAGTTCTTC
TRBJ2-7 TRBV28 NA NA CASSFPGVLYEQYF TGTGCCAGCAGTTTCCCCGGAGTTCTATACGAGCAGTACTTC
TRBJ1-1 TRBV5-1 NA TRBD1 CASSSGGDTEAFF TGCGCCAGCAGCTCAGGGGGGGACACTGAAGCTTTCTTT
TRBJ2-4 TRBV28 NA NA CASSLMGQVRIQYF TGTGCCAGCAGTTTAATGGGGCAAGTCAGAATTCAGTACTTC
TRBJ2-2 TRBV5-1 NA NA CASRTGTANTGELFF TGCGCCAGCAGGACCGGGACCGCGAACACCGGGGAGCTGTTTTTT
TRBJ2-4 TRBV28 once NA CASSPDRLEKNIQYF TGTGCCAGCAGTCCCGACAGGCTGGAAAAAAACATTCAGTACTTC
TRBJ2-1 TRBV7-9 few TRBD2 CASRPLAGDNEQFF TGTGCCAGCAGGCCCCTAGCGGGAGACAATGAGCAGTTCTTC
TRBJ2-1 TRBV5-4 NA TRBD2 CASSLAAVYSGRLNEQFF TGTGCCAGCAGCTTGGCCGCAGTGTATAGCGGGAGGTTAAATGAGCAGTTCTTC
TRBJ2-1 TRBV30 NA NA CAWQSGRESYNEQFF TGTGCCTGGCAGAGTGGACGGGAGTCATACAATGAGCAGTTCTTC
TRBJ2-7 TRBV2 few NA CASTADPYEQYF TGTGCCAGCACCGCGGACCCCTACGAGCAGTACTTC
TRBJ2-5 TRBV7-2 NA NA CASSFFGGQLETQYF TGTGCCAGCAGCTTTTTTGGGGGGCAGCTTGAGACCCAGTACTTC
TRBJ2-3 TRBV9 NA NA CASSVSGVPQDTQYF TGTGCCAGCAGCGTCTCGGGGGTACCGCAAGATACGCAGTATTTT
TRBJ1-5 TRBV5-1 NA NA CASSRGTGDQPQHF TGCGCCAGCAGCAGAGGTACTGGGGATCAGCCCCAGCATTTT
TRBJ2-3 TRBV7-9 NA TRBD2 CASSLGGGTSKDTQYF TGTGCCAGCAGCTTAGGGGGGGGGACTAGCAAAGATACGCAGTATTTT
TRBJ1-1 TRBV18 NA TRBD1 CASSGQGNTEAFF TGTGCCAGCTCCGGACAGGGGAACACTGAAGCTTTCTTT
TRBJ2-7 TRBV7-3 NA NA CASSLLGPSGGGEQYF TGTGCCAGCAGCTTATTAGGTCCTTCCGGCGGCGGCGAGCAGTACTTC
TRBJ2-7 TRBV5-5 NA NA CASSSGGYEQYF TGTGCCAGCAGTTCCGGGGGCTACGAGCAGTACTTC
TRBJ2-3 TRBV27 NA NA CASRPRESRRRTDTQYF TGTGCCAGCAGACCTCGGGAGAGCCGTCGACGCACAGATACGCAGTATTTT
TRBJ2-1 TRBV5-4 NA TRBD2 CASSLPSGTSGLSSYNEQFF TGTGCCAGCAGCTTGCCCTCCGGGACTAGCGGGTTAAGCTCCTACAATGAGCAGTTCTTC
TRBJ2-2 TRBV3-1/TRBV3-2 once NA CASTHGGGELFF TGTGCCAGCACTCATGGGGGCGGGGAGCTGTTTTTT
TRBJ2-5 TRBV12-3/TRBV12-4 NA TRBD2 CASSPLAGETQYF TGTGCCAGCAGTCCACTAGCGGGAGAGACCCAGTACTTC
TRBJ1-6 TRBV18 NA NA CASSPYDRSPLHF TGTGCCAGCTCACCGTACGATCGTTCACCCCTCCACTTT
TRBJ2-1 TRBV3-1/TRBV3-2 NA TRBD2 CASSLRGGSIEQFF TGTGCCAGCAGCCTCCGTGGCGGGAGTATTGAGCAGTTCTTC
TRBJ2-7 TRBV5-1 NA NA CASSLATYYEQYF TGCGCCAGCAGCTTGGCGACATACTACGAGCAGTACTTC
TRBJ2-5 TRBV5-1 NA TRBD2 CASSLGGSGGKETQYF TGCGCCAGCAGCTTGGGAGGGAGCGGGGGTAAAGAGACCCAGTACTTC
TRBJ1-5 TRBV30 NA NA CAWSPRREVNQPQHF TGTGCCTGGAGTCCTCGACGGGAAGTTAATCAGCCCCAGCATTTT
TRBJ2-5 TRBV30 NA NA CAWSAGPQQETQYF TGTGCCTGGAGTGCGGGGCCACAACAAGAGACCCAGTACTTC
TRBJ2-1 TRBV3-1/TRBV3-2 NA NA CASSQEVALEQFF TGTGCCAGCAGCCAAGAGGTGGCACTCGAGCAGTTCTTC
TRBJ1-1 TRBV30 NA NA CAWSKRMNTEAFF TGTGCCTGGAGTAAAAGGATGAACACTGAAGCTTTCTTT
TRBJ2-3 TRBV2 NA TRBD2 CASSVDPGGPATQYF TGTGCCAGCAGTGTGGACCCGGGAGGGCCCGCTACGCAGTATTTT
TRBJ2-1 TRBV4-2 NA NA CASSPASYNEQFF TGTGCCAGCAGCCCAGCGTCCTACAATGAGCAGTTCTTC
TRBJ2-1 TRBV5-1 NA NA CASSPLTYNEQFF TGCGCCAGCAGTCCCTTGACCTACAATGAGCAGTTCTTC
TRBJ2-5 TRBV28 NA TRBD2 CASSSHASGLKETQYF TGTGCCAGCAGTTCCCACGCTAGCGGGCTTAAAGAGACCCAGTACTTC
TRBJ1-2 TRBV19 once TRBD1 CASSDRPGQLTTF TGTGCCAGTAGTGACCGCCCGGGACAGCTGACCACCTTC
TRBJ2-7 TRBV28 once NA CASRRAVTYEQYF TGTGCCAGCCGGAGGGCCGTAACCTACGAGCAGTACTTC
TRBJ1-2 TRBV28 NA TRBD1 CASSSRTGGIFYGYTF TGTGCCAGCAGTTCCCGGACAGGGGGCATTTTCTATGGCTACACCTTC
TRBJ2-3 TRBV6-5 once NA CASNRGRTQYF TGTGCCAGCAACCGAGGGAGGACGCAGTATTTT
TRBJ2-3 TRBV30 NA TRBD2 CAWSVRTGGGGTDTQYF TGTGCCTGGAGTGTACGTACGGGAGGGGGTGGCACAGATACGCAGTATTTT
TRBJ2-7 TRBV19 once NA CASSQASTGPEQYF TGTGCCAGTAGCCAAGCTTCCACAGGGCCCGAGCAGTACTTC
TRBJ2-1 TRBV19 few TRBD2 CASGLAGYNEQFF TGTGCCAGCGGACTAGCGGGATACAATGAGCAGTTCTTC
TRBJ2-3 TRBV25-1 NA TRBD2 CASSLTFGLAGTDTQYF TGTGCCAGCAGTCTAACCTTTGGACTAGCGGGCACAGATACGCAGTATTTT
TRBJ2-5 TRBV29-1 NA NA CSVGEGEETQYF TGCAGCGTTGGTGAAGGGGAAGAGACCCAGTACTTC
TRBJ2-7 TRBV28 NA NA CASRGGFNYEQYF TGTGCCAGCAGGGGGGGCTTTAACTACGAGCAGTACTTC
TRBJ2-1 TRBV5-4 few NA CASTLQGRSYNEQFF TGTGCCAGCACACTACAGGGTAGGTCCTACAATGAGCAGTTCTTC